Each of the 20 T cell receptor beta chains below was sequenced from the same sample in a study of T-cell memory formation after mild COVID-19. One entry per CDR3 protein, called by TCRdb with MiXCR from the 5' RACE reads. Of about half a million distinct CDR3 sequences listed, around a sixth are singletons. Specimen: PBMCs or a T cell subset sorted from them (not recorded which). Receptor source: an adult woman who had mild COVID-19 (a few samples of this study predate the infection). Cell type and time point are not known.

This clonotype was observed a few times. The rearrangement joins TRBV4-2 to TRBJ2-4, with no clear D. Germline V gene lookup returns CDR1 LGHNA and CDR2 YNFKEQ. V was cut by 3 bases and J by 0 bases, with 15 bases left in between. The CDR3 runs to 17 residues. CDR3 DNA: TGTGCCAGCAGCCATATGACCCCCGGGCTAGCCAAAAACATTCAGTACTTC. It specifies CASSHMTPGLAKNIQYF.

This chain links TRBV19 with TRBJ1-6; 7 nucleotides line up with TRBD1. Germline CDR1 is LNHDA and CDR2 is SQIVND (reference sequence). This CDR3 contains 14 residues. Trimming cost V 5 bases and J 11 bases; bases outside gene matches: 9. The chain's CDR3 is CASSVLAGGAPLHF. DNA for the CDR3: TGTGCCAGTAGTGTTCTAGCAGGGGGTGCACCCCTCCACTTT.

The chain is built from TRBV27 and TRBJ2-7, with TRBD1 identical over 8 bases. J gave up 3 bases and V 6 bases, and 10 bases lay outside the gene matches. The CDR3 is made up of 15 amino acids. The germline gives CDR1 MNHEY, CDR2 SMNVEV (reference sequence). CDR3 region: CASSRSGTGLYEQYF. DNA for the CDR3: TGTGCCAGCAGCCGTTCCGGGACAGGTCTCTACGAGCAGTACTTC.

The J gene is TRBJ2-7, the V gene TRBV10-3; D unclear. This CDR3 contains 15 residues. V gave up 0 bases and J gave up 6 bases, with 15 bases separating them. Germline assignment: CDR1 ENHRY and CDR2 SYGVKD. The CDR3 nucleotides read TGTGCCATCAGTGAGTCGGTCCAGTACCCCGCCGAGCAGTACTTC. This codes for CAISESVQYPAEQYF.

This chain uses TRBV7-6 with TRBJ1-2; maybe TRBD1 (6 bases). Germline CDR1 is SGHVS and CDR2 is FNYEAQ. With 5 bases removed from V and 8 bases from J, the gap between germline ends came to 18 bases. The CDR3 has 14 residues. Here the CDR3 DNA reads TGTGCCAGCAGCCCCCAGGAGGGGGTTGGAGGCTACACCTTC. Protein sequence: CASSPQEGVGGYTF.

This clonotype occurred once. This chain uses TRBV6-5 with TRBJ2-3; D call uncertain. Germline loops: CDR1 MNHEY, CDR2 SVGAGI. This CDR3 comprises 18 residues. Between the trimmed V and J ends, which lost 2 bases and 0 bases, there was a span of 18 bases. CDR3 in DNA: TGTGCCAGCAGTTACACCCCCATGTTCCTTTCAAGCACAGATACGCAGTATTTT. It translates to CASSYTPMFLSSTDTQYF.

This chain joins TRBV7-9 and TRBJ1-6; no firm D call. V was shortened by 5 bases and J by 3 bases, with 11 bases between the two germline ends. The germline CDR1 and CDR2 sequences are SEHNR and FQNEAQ (reference sequence). This CDR3 is built from 15 residues. CDR3 in DNA: TGTGCCAGCAGCCGGGAAACAGTCTATAATTCACCCCTCCACTTT. This sequence encodes CASSRETVYNSPLHF.

The rearrangement uses TRBV9 and TRBJ2-3, with TRBD2 matching 9 bases. The CDR3 has 14 residues. Trimming took 0 bases from V and 10 from J; bases not matched to a gene: 6. Germline assignment: CDR1 SGDLS and CDR2 YYNGEE. CDR3 amino acids: CASSVVASGTSQYF. CDR3 nucleotides: TGTGCCAGCAGCGTAGTGGCTAGCGGGACATCGCAGTATTTT.

A few counts support this clonotype. V gene TRBV18 combines with J gene TRBJ2-1, with 14 bases identical to TRBD2. Germline V gene lookup returns CDR1 KGHSH and CDR2 LQKENI. This CDR3 has 16 residues. With V trimmed by 4 bases and J by 6 bases, 5 bases remained unmatched. The DNA of the CDR3 is TGTGCCAGCTCACTTTCGACTAGCGGGGGGGCCAATGAGCAGTTCTTC. Its translation: CASSLSTSGGANEQFF.

This clonotype was observed many times. The chain links TRBV5-1 to TRBJ2-2; TRBD1 agrees at 10 bases. Trimming cost V 3 bases and J 5 bases; bases outside gene matches: 10. The CDR3 extends over 17 amino acids. Germline CDR1 and CDR2: SGHRS and YFSETQ. This CDR3 reads CASSSGQGVTRTGELFF. CDR3 DNA sequence: TGCGCCAGCAGCTCAGGACAGGGGGTCACCAGGACCGGGGAGCTGTTTTTT.

In its sample, this clonotype was seen a few times. The chain is built from TRBV18 and TRBJ2-4; perhaps TRBD2 as D (5 bases). Trimming removed 0 bases at V and 6 bases at J, with 6 bases between. The germline CDR1 and CDR2 sequences are KGHSH and LQKENI. The CDR3 loop spans 13 amino acids. CDR3 in DNA: TGTGCCAGCTCACCACCGGCGGGAAACATTCAGTACTTC. Translating it yields CASSPPAGNIQYF.

The V and J genes are TRBV4-2 and TRBJ2-3; D is possibly TRBD2 (6 bases). Looked up from germline, CDR1 is LGHNA and CDR2 is YNFKEQ. This CDR3 contains 20 residues. The germline V and J ends were trimmed by 1 base and 0 bases, with 23 bases remaining between them. CDR3 amino acids: CASSQGDTPGLQFSTDTQYF. CDR3 bases: TGTGCCAGCAGCCAAGGTGATACTCCGGGACTGCAATTTAGCACAGATACGCAGTATTTT.

In regard to this clonotype: Compared with germline, one end of the junction differs, possibly owing to a read error. The CDR3 coding sequence is TGCAGCGCTATGGACAGGGCCGGCAATCAGCCCCAGCATTTT. It codes for CSAMDRAGNQPQHF. The rearrangement joins TRBV20-1 to TRBJ1-5, with 8 bases lining up with TRBD1. The CDR3 loop spans 14 amino acids. Germline V gene sequence: CDR1 DFQATT, CDR2 SNEGSKA (reference sequence).

This sequence joins TRBV20-1 and TRBJ1-5, with D possibly being TRBD1 (6 bases). Trimming removed 1 base at V and 6 bases at J, with 13 bases between. Germline assignment: CDR1 DFQATT and CDR2 SNEGSKA (reference sequence). This CDR3 contains 14 residues. CDR3 protein: CSARAQGGGQPQHF. Written as DNA, the CDR3 is TGCAGTGCTAGAGCACAGGGAGGTGGTCAGCCCCAGCATTTT.

This clonotype has more than one count but fewer than ten. The rearrangement links TRBV4-2 to TRBJ2-3; D is unresolved. Trimming shortened V by 0 bases and J by 5 bases, and 9 bases separated the two germline ends. This CDR3 contains 14 residues. Germline CDR1 LGHNA, CDR2 YNFKEQ. CDR3 in DNA: TGTGCCAGCAGCCAAGATTGGGCGTTAGATACGCAGTATTTT. This gives the protein CASSQDWALDTQYF.

This rearrangement joins TRBV12-5 to TRBJ2-7; D is ambiguous. The CDR3 is 14 amino acids. Germline lookup yields CDR1 LGHNT and CDR2 FRNRAP. V was pared by 5 bases and J by 3 bases, with 14 bases between. CDR3 nucleotides: TGTGCTAGTGGTCGCGACGGATCATTCTACGAGCAGTACTTC. Its translation: CASGRDGSFYEQYF.

This clonotype appeared a few times. This chain links TRBV14 with TRBJ2-1; tentative D call: TRBD1 (5 bases). This CDR3 is built from 14 residues. CDR1 and CDR2 from the germline V gene are SGHDN and FVKESK. Trimming removed 1 base from V and 5 bases from J, with 9 bases in between. CDR3 nucleotides: TGTGCCAGCAGCCAAGTGAACAGGAACAATGAGCAGTTCTTC. Protein sequence: CASSQVNRNNEQFF.

CDR3 coding DNA: TGTGCCACCAGTGAAGACGGGAGAACCTATGGCTACACCTTC. Its translation: CATSEDGRTYGYTF. The chain employs TRBV24-1 and TRBJ1-2; D not certain. The ends were cut back, 4 bases at V and 4 bases at J, with 12 bases in the middle. The CDR3 is 14 amino acids. Germline V gene lookup returns CDR1 KGHDR and CDR2 SFDVKD.

The CDR3 region has the DNA TGTGCCTGGAGTGGCCATTTCAGGGGTGGTGACTATGGCTACACCTTC. Its protein product is CAWSGHFRGGDYGYTF. The rearrangement uses TRBV30 and TRBJ1-2, with D tentatively TRBD1 (6 bases). CDR3 length equals 16 residues. V lost 1 base to trimming and J lost 3 bases, with 18 bases between them. Germline V CDR1 and CDR2: GTSNPN, SVGIG (reference sequence).

The J gene is TRBJ2-5, the V gene TRBV20-1, with 14 bases lining up with TRBD2. This CDR3 has 16 residues. J was trimmed by 7 bases and V by 5 bases; bases with no gene match: 12. Germline V lookup: CDR1 DFQATT, CDR2 SNEGSKA (reference sequence). The DNA for the CDR3 is TGCAGTGCTTTGCGGACTAGCGGGGGGCTTCTAGGGACCCAGTACTTC. Amino acid sequence: CSALRTSGGLLGTQYF.